The 18 T cell receptor beta chains in this list originate from one sample, sequenced in a study of human T cells and chemical hapten exposure. The time point here: patch test 3, about 24 weeks after DPC sensitization. Treatment of the sample: therapeutic diphenylcyclopropenone sensitization with weekly scalp DPC. TCRdb re-analysed the RACE reads in MiXCR, keeping a single row per CDR3 protein. The sample has approximately 97,000 distinct CDR3 sequences, 25% to 30% seen once. This specimen consisted of whole blood, obtained in connection with sensitization to the hapten diphenylcyclopropenone (DPC). All receptors come from a man aged 40-49 years with alopecia areata. Some clones in this sample may be carry-over from other donors' samples.

This clonotype is a singleton in its sample. The CDR3 DNA reads as TGTGCCAGCAGTAGCCGTGGGGGGGGCAGTGGCACAGATACGCAGTATTTT. Its translation is CASSSRGGGSGTDTQYF. This rearrangement joins TRBV27 to TRBJ2-3, with D possibly being TRBD2 (7 bases). Germline V gene data show CDR1 as MNHEY and CDR2 as SMNVEV (reference sequence). The CDR3 is made up of 17 amino acids. Trimming left V 5 bases short and J 1 base short, with 19 bases between.

The chain carries TRBV29-1 and TRBJ2-5; D gene uncertain. The CDR3 is 12 amino acids. Germline CDR1 reads SQVTM; CDR2 reads ANQGSEA. The V and J ends lost 4 bases and 3 bases respectively, with 9 bases between them. The CDR3 reads CSVGGLKETQYF. CDR3 DNA: TGCAGCGTTGGCGGTTTGAAAGAGACCCAGTACTTC.

This clonotype showed up just a few times. CDR3 DNA: TGCAGCGTTGCCAGGGGCCCCTACGAGCAGTACTTC. This codes for CSVARGPYEQYF. The chain employs TRBV29-1 and TRBJ2-7; TRBD1 might be the D (6 bases). The germline V gene encodes CDR1 SQVTM and CDR2 ANQGSEA. CDR3 size: 12 residues. V was trimmed by 4 bases and J by 2 bases, leaving 9 bases between them.

The table lists this clonotype with a count of one. This chain joins TRBV7-8 and TRBJ2-5, with 11 positions matching TRBD2. Germline CDR1 is SGHVS and CDR2 is FQNEAQ. Trimming removed 5 bases from V and 3 bases from J; junction bases left unmatched: 5. There are 15 residues in the CDR3. CDR3 nucleotide sequence: TGTGCCAGCAGCACTAGCGGGAGTGTTGAAGAGACCCAGTACTTC. Translating gives CASSTSGSVEETQYF.

This chain connects TRBV20-1 to TRBJ1-5; the D gene is possibly TRBD1 (5 bases). V was shortened by 6 bases and J by 2 bases, with 14 bases between the two germline ends. Germline CDR1 and CDR2: DFQATT and SNEGSKA (reference sequence). This CDR3 has 14 amino acids. This CDR3 is CSALAGRGNQPQHF. Here the CDR3 DNA reads TGCAGTGCCCTAGCAGGGAGAGGCAATCAGCCCCAGCATTTT.

This sequence joins TRBV20-1 and TRBJ2-1; TRBD2 agrees at 13 bases. There are 16 residues in the CDR3. In germline, CDR1 is DFQATT, CDR2 SNEGSKA (reference sequence). With V trimmed by 3 bases and J by 1 base, 3 bases remained unmatched. The CDR3 DNA reads TGCAGTGCTAGGTTGACTAGCGGGAGGTCCTACAATGAGCAGTTCTTC. Amino acids: CSARLTSGRSYNEQFF.

This clonotype was seen a handful of times. The chain couples TRBV6-2 or TRBV6-3 to TRBJ2-7; 8 bases align to TRBD1. V shed 5 bases and J 2 bases; nucleotides not matched to a gene: 8. Per the germline V gene, CDR1 is MNHEY and CDR2 is SVGEGT. The length of the CDR3 is 15 residues. Written as DNA, the CDR3 is TGTGCCAGCAGTGCAACCGGGACAGGAGCCTACGAGCAGTACTTC. Residues: CASSATGTGAYEQYF.

The chain uses TRBV12-3 or TRBV12-4 and TRBJ1-4; D uncertain. V lost 4 bases and J 5 bases, leaving 5 bases between the germline ends. CDR3 length equals 12 residues. The CDR3 sequence: CASSSPNEKLFF. The CDR3 region has the DNA TGTGCCAGCAGTTCCCCCAATGAAAAACTGTTTTTT.

This clonotype was counted between two and nine times. This sequence joins TRBV20-1 and TRBJ1-6; D remains ambiguous. Trimming removed 6 bases from V and 5 bases from J, with 17 bases in between. The CDR3 has 15 amino acids. The germline gives CDR1 DFQATT, CDR2 SNEGSKA (reference sequence). The CDR3 DNA reads as TGCAGTGCAGCGGCGCGAATGCCGAATAATTCACCCCTCCACTTT. Its protein product is CSAAARMPNNSPLHF.

This clonotype showed up just a few times. The J gene is TRBJ1-5, the V gene TRBV5-1; 7 bases fit TRBD1. Germline lookup yields CDR1 SGHRS and CDR2 YFSETQ. V gave up 3 bases and J gave up 4 bases; unmatched junction bases: 7. The CDR3 has 15 residues. The CDR3 bases are TGCGCCAGCAGCTCAGGGACAGCCCCGAATCAGCCCCAGCATTTT. Translating gives CASSSGTAPNQPQHF.

The chain has TRBV12-3 or TRBV12-4 and TRBJ2-1; perhaps TRBD2 as D (5 bases). V was shortened by 6 bases and J by 8 bases, with 8 bases between the two germline ends. This CDR3 spans 11 amino acids. The CDR3 loop reads CASSEGDEQFF. Written as DNA, the CDR3 is TGTGCCAGCAGCGAGGGCGATGAGCAGTTCTTC.

This clonotype was found a few times. V usage is TRBV11-2 and J usage is TRBJ2-7, with D possibly TRBD1 on 5 matching bases. V shed 4 bases and J shed 4 bases, with 20 bases lying between them. Germline lookup yields CDR1 SGHAT and CDR2 FQNNGV. The CDR3 has 16 residues. The DNA for the CDR3 is TGTGCCAGCAGCTCCGTATCCGGCCCCCAGGGATACGAGCAGTACTTC. Encoded protein: CASSSVSGPQGYEQYF.

This rearrangement joins TRBV7-9 to TRBJ1-4, with D maybe TRBD1 (5 bases). The CDR3 totals 17 residues. The germline gives CDR1 SEHNR, CDR2 FQNEAQ (reference sequence). V was pared by 1 base and J by 0 bases, with 12 bases between. The CDR3 region has the DNA TGTGCCAGCAGCTTAGGCCAGGGAGTACCAACTAATGAAAAACTGTTTTTT. Translating it yields CASSLGQGVPTNEKLFF.

The chain joins TRBV4-1 to TRBJ2-7; no clear D gene. CDR1 is MGHRA and CDR2 is YSYEKL in the germline V gene. Trimming took 4 bases from V and 5 from J, leaving 18 bases between them. The CDR3 extends over 15 amino acids. The CDR3: CASSLYKELRDEQYF. CDR3 nucleotides: TGCGCCAGCAGCCTCTACAAGGAGCTTCGGGACGAGCAGTACTTC.

CDR3 in amino acids: CASRGQGRSYEQYF. CDR3 DNA sequence: TGTGCCAGCAGGGGACAGGGTCGATCCTACGAGCAGTACTTC. V and J are TRBV27 and TRBJ2-7; TRBD1 agrees at 9 bases. The V and J ends lost 6 bases and 1 base, in that order; junction bases with no gene match: 4. The length of the CDR3 is 14 residues. The germline CDR1 and CDR2 sequences are MNHEY and SMNVEV (reference sequence).

The V and J genes are TRBV6-6 and TRBJ2-3, with no clear D. CDR1 and CDR2 from the germline V gene are MNHNY and SVGAGI (reference sequence). V was clipped by 6 bases and J by 2 bases, with 12 bases between them. CDR3 length: 14 residues. For the CDR3, the DNA is TGTGCCAGCAGCTCACAACTGTCCACAGATACGCAGTATTTT. Translating it yields CASSSQLSTDTQYF.

This rearrangement joins TRBV18 to TRBJ2-7; 9 bases map to TRBD2. This CDR3 has 17 amino acids. The germline CDR1 and CDR2 sequences are KGHSH and LQKENI. J gave up 2 bases and V 8 bases, and 16 bases lay outside the gene matches. CDR3 protein: CASREPGHIAGAYEQYF. CDR3 DNA sequence: TGTGCCAGCCGAGAGCCGGGACACATAGCGGGAGCCTACGAGCAGTACTTC.

The chain employs TRBV11-1 and TRBJ1-1; a weak D match, TRBD1 (5 bases). Per the germline V gene, CDR1 is SGHAT and CDR2 is FQDESV (reference sequence). This CDR3 comprises 14 residues. V lost 3 bases to trimming and J lost 5 bases, with 13 bases between them. CDR3 in amino acids: CASSLKGPRTEAFF. CDR3 nucleotide sequence: TGTGCCAGCAGCTTGAAGGGGCCGAGGACTGAAGCTTTCTTT.